The 12 T cell receptor beta chains given below trace back to one sample, sequenced in a study of response to subunit inactivated influenza vaccine. TCRdb analysed the RT-PCR reads with MiXCR anew, one entry per CDR3 protein. This sample yields under 500,000 distinct CDR3 sequences, of which approximately 11% are seen a single time; 10% to 15% belongs to the top ten. The specimen was PBMCs from blood, collected roughly 46 days after vaccination. These TCRs come from a man in his forties or fifties who received an inactivated influenza vaccine.

This clonotype was seen more than once but under ten times. This rearrangement joins TRBV5-1 to TRBJ2-6; 9 bases are shared with TRBD2. This CDR3 spans 18 amino acids. With V trimmed by 5 bases and J by 0 bases, 9 bases remained unmatched. Germline CDR1 and CDR2: SGHRS and YFSETQ. The CDR3 DNA reads as TGCGCCAGCAGAGCTGCGGGGGGGAGCGACTCTGGGGCCAACGTCCTGACTTTC. It yields the protein CASRAAGGSDSGANVLTF.

On this clonotype: The conserved phenylalanine or tryptophan normally closing the CDR3 is absent here, so this likely arose from a read error. V gene TRBV20-1 combines with J gene TRBJ2-7, with TRBD1 matching 8 bases. V dropped 5 bases and J dropped 2; count of bases not matched to a gene: 11. The germline V gene encodes CDR1 DFQATT and CDR2 SNEGSKA (reference sequence). This CDR3 has 15 amino acids. The CDR3 nucleotides read TGCAGTGCTGCCCCCGGGGACAGGCCCGCCTACGAGCAGTACATC. This encodes CSAAPGDRPAYEQYI.

This clonotype was counted at least ten times. The rearrangement uses TRBV6-1 and TRBJ1-5; 9 bases line up with TRBD1. The CDR3 is 17 residues long. V lost 5 bases, J lost 2 bases, and 10 bases stayed unmatched. From germline, CDR1 is MNHNS and CDR2 SASEGT. The CDR3 DNA reads as TGTGCCAGCAGTCCGGACAGGGGCCTAGTGGGCAATCAGCCCCAGCATTTT. Translation gives CASSPDRGLVGNQPQHF.

The J gene is TRBJ2-5, the V gene TRBV4-1; D not certain. This CDR3 is built from 17 residues. The V end was cut by 0 bases, the J end by 1 base, with 15 bases between. Germline values: CDR1 MGHRA, CDR2 YSYEKL. CDR3 amino acids: CASSQDWASPFQETQYF. The CDR3 region has the DNA TGCGCCAGCAGCCAAGATTGGGCCAGCCCCTTCCAAGAGACCCAGTACTTC.

The chain employs TRBV6-1 and TRBJ2-5, with 8 bases that match TRBD2. V was pared by 4 bases and J by 5 bases, with 9 bases of the junction left unmatched. The CDR3 totals 15 residues. Germline V CDR1 and CDR2: MNHNS, SASEGT. The CDR3 here is CASSATSDITETQYF. In DNA form, the CDR3 reads TGTGCCAGCAGTGCGACTAGCGACATTACGGAGACCCAGTACTTC.

This clonotype was seen more than once but under ten times. V usage is TRBV5-1 and J usage is TRBJ1-1; D may be TRBD1 (5 bases). Germline lookup yields CDR1 SGHRS and CDR2 YFSETQ. V was trimmed by 3 bases and J by 6 bases, leaving 15 bases between them. The CDR3 length is 14 residues. CDR3 protein: CASSSGLPGSEAFF. As DNA, the CDR3 is TGCGCCAGCAGCTCCGGACTCCCAGGGTCTGAAGCTTTCTTT.

The gene calls are TRBV9 and TRBJ1-3; 8 bases match TRBD1. Trimming took 0 bases from V and 0 from J; bases not matched to a gene: 5. Germline V gene lookup returns CDR1 SGDLS and CDR2 YYNGEE. The CDR3 has 17 residues. Written as DNA, the CDR3 is TGTGCCAGCAGCGTAGAGGACAGGGAACACTCTGGAAACACCATATATTTT. Its protein product is CASSVEDREHSGNTIYF.

This clonotype was seen more than once but under ten times. The rearrangement joins TRBV7-9 to TRBJ2-7; D gene ambiguous. The V end lost 4 bases, the J end lost 5 bases, and 9 bases lay between the germline ends. Germline lookup yields CDR1 SEHNR and CDR2 FQNEAQ (reference sequence). The CDR3 length is 12 residues. The CDR3 region has the DNA TGTGCCAGCAGCTCATTTAACAACGAGCAGTACTTC. This sequence encodes CASSSFNNEQYF. The variable domain in full, completed from reference TRBV7-9 and TRBJ2-7, reads DTGVSQNPRHKITKRGQNVTFRCDPISEHNRLYWYRQTLGQGPEFLTYFQNEAQLEKSRLLSDRFSAERPKGSFSTLEIQRTEQGDSAMYLCASSSFNNEQYFGPGTRLTVT.

The gene calls are TRBV12-3 or TRBV12-4 and TRBJ2-5, with 16 bases that match TRBD2. This CDR3 comprises 18 residues. V dropped 5 bases and J dropped 4; count of bases not matched to a gene: 10. The CDR3 loop is CASSLSGLAGGPRETQYF. The CDR3, as DNA: TGTGCCAGCAGTCTATCGGGACTAGCGGGGGGGCCTCGAGAGACCCAGTACTTC.

The chain links TRBV7-6 to TRBJ1-1, with a weak D call TRBD1 (5 bases). Per the germline V gene, CDR1 is SGHVS and CDR2 is FNYEAQ. Trimming took 4 bases from V and 0 from J, leaving 15 bases between them. The CDR3 is 16 residues long. The CDR3 DNA is TGTGCCAGCAGCTCCTCCCAGGGACCCATGAACACTGAAGCTTTCTTT. This translates into CASSSSQGPMNTEAFF.

This sequence joins TRBV7-2 and TRBJ2-7; TRBD1 is a possible D gene (5 bases). The CDR3 is 15 residues long. Germline V gene sequence: CDR1 SGHTA, CDR2 FQGNSA. Deletions cut 2 bases from V and 4 bases from J, with 15 bases between. For the CDR3, the DNA is TGTGCCAGCAGCTTACTCCAGGGCCCCCCGTACGAGCAGTACTTC. Amino acids: CASSLLQGPPYEQYF.

Only a few counts were recorded for this clonotype. The chain couples TRBV4-2 to TRBJ1-1, with D unclear. V was clipped by 0 bases and J by 1 base, with 12 bases between them. The germline gives CDR1 LGHNA, CDR2 YNFKEQ. CDR3 length: 16 residues. CDR3 protein: CASSQEVRSSNTEAFF. CDR3 DNA sequence: TGTGCCAGCAGCCAAGAAGTTAGATCCTCGAACACTGAAGCTTTCTTT.